Listed here are 30 T cell receptor beta chains from one sample, sequenced in a study of identical twins. TCRdb re-called the 5' RACE reads with MiXCR, one entry per CDR3 protein. The profile shows some 190,000 distinct CDR3 sequences, about 15% of them singletons. These data were also reused for a study on T cells expressing NK-cell markers.

The sequencing sample was made of CD8+ T cells sorted from blood. Receptors were obtained from a young woman in good health.

The V gene is TRBV27, the J gene TRBJ2-1, with TRBD2 identical over 8 bases. CDR3 length: 14 residues. Trimming cost V 8 bases and J 10 bases; bases outside gene matches: 13. The germline CDR1 and CDR2 sequences are MNHEY and SMNVEV (reference sequence). CDR3 sequence: CASAGGAGVNEQFF. The CDR3 DNA follows: TGTGCCAGCGCCGGAGGAGCGGGAGTAAACGAGCAGTTCTTC.

The chain carries TRBV5-1 and TRBJ2-2, with D uncertain. The germline CDR1 and CDR2 sequences are SGHRS and YFSETQ. Between the trimmed V and J ends, which lost 2 bases and 6 bases, there was a span of 5 bases. This CDR3 spans 12 amino acids. The DNA of the CDR3 is TGCGCCAGCAGCTTCAATCCCGGGGAGCTGTTTTTT. This gives the protein CASSFNPGELFF.

Many counts were recorded for this clonotype. The CDR3 spells CASSYSDNSYEQYF. CDR3 coding DNA: TGTGCCAGCAGTTACTCGGACAACTCCTACGAGCAGTACTTC. The J gene is TRBJ2-7, the V gene TRBV6-2 or TRBV6-3; tentative D call: TRBD1 (5 bases). From germline, CDR1 is MNHEY and CDR2 SVGEGT. The CDR3 runs 14 residues. V was trimmed by 0 bases and J by 0 bases, leaving 6 bases between them.

This clonotype was seen a few times. The V gene is TRBV20-1, the J gene TRBJ1-2; no reliable D call. Germline CDR1 and CDR2: DFQATT and SNEGSKA (reference sequence). The CDR3 has 13 residues. V was clipped by 2 bases and J by 1 base, with 8 bases between them. The CDR3 spells CSARTDDNYGYTF. CDR3 DNA: TGCAGTGCTAGAACAGACGATAACTATGGCTACACCTTC.

The chain employs TRBV5-1 and TRBJ2-7, with TRBD2 matching over 10 bases. Germline V lookup: CDR1 SGHRS, CDR2 YFSETQ. With 0 bases clipped from V and 5 bases from J, the junction kept 11 bases outside the gene matches. The CDR3 covers 17 residues. CDR3 DNA sequence: TGCGCCAGCAGCTTGGCCAGCGGGGGGGCCCCAGTTGACGAGCAGTACTTC. Translating it yields CASSLASGGAPVDEQYF.

This clonotype was counted once. This rearrangement joins TRBV4-1 to TRBJ2-7, with D maybe TRBD1 (5 bases). The length of the CDR3 is 15 residues. Per the germline V gene, CDR1 is MGHRA and CDR2 is YSYEKL. Deletions cut 2 bases from V and 4 bases from J, with 15 bases between. The CDR3 loop reads CASSQTLDKGYEQYF. In nucleotides, the CDR3 is TGCGCCAGCAGCCAAACTCTGGACAAAGGTTACGAGCAGTACTTC.

This clonotype was seen more than once but under ten times. In nucleotides, the CDR3 is TGTGCCAGCAGCTTACTAGGCGGGGGGGCTAATGAGCAGTTCTTC. Encoded protein: CASSLLGGGANEQFF. The chain has TRBV7-3 and TRBJ2-1; TRBD2 matches at 9 bases. CDR1 and CDR2 (germline): SGHTA, FQGTGA. V was clipped by 2 bases and J by 7 bases; unmatched bases: 6. The CDR3 is 15 residues long.

This clonotype was counted only a few times. The CDR3 does not close with the conserved phenylalanine or tryptophan, likely indicating a read error. It is unclear where the CDR3 begins or ends on the DNA, so no DNA is shown, and the CDR3 is as TCRdb lists it. The V gene is TRBV4-3, the J gene TRBJ2-1; the DNA was not compared with TRBD2, the D call given in the table. The CDR3 is 14 residues long, counting both termini. Per germline, CDR1 LGHNA and CDR2 YSLEER. CDR3 amino acids: CASSQTRFSASGSS.

This clonotype turned up a few times. The V gene is TRBV11-2, the J gene TRBJ2-1; D could derive from TRBD1 or TRBD2 (5 bases each). Trimming removed 4 bases at V and 7 bases at J, with 14 bases between. Germline CDR1 reads SGHAT; CDR2 reads FQNNGV. The CDR3 extends over 14 amino acids. This CDR3 is CASSSWESGNEQFF. CDR3 nucleotides: TGTGCCAGCAGCTCCTGGGAGTCAGGGAATGAGCAGTTCTTC.

This clonotype appeared once. One base away lies a much larger clone, so this may be a sequencing read error. The chain joins TRBV20-1 to TRBJ2-1; 8 positions match TRBD2. There are 17 residues in the CDR3. The germline CDR1 and CDR2 sequences are DFQATT and SNEGSKA (reference sequence). The CDR3, as DNA: TGCTGTGCTAGAGCCCTGGCGGGAGGCCGTTTAGCAGATGAGCAGTTCTTC. Translation gives CCARALAGGRLADEQFF.

This sequence joins TRBV6-4 and TRBJ2-1; D not certain. This CDR3 contains 14 residues. Germline loops: CDR1 MRHNA, CDR2 SNTAGT. V gave up 6 bases and J gave up 6 bases, with 15 bases separating them. This chain's CDR3 is CASRFSIRSNEQFF. CDR3 in DNA: TGTGCCAGCAGATTTAGCATAAGGTCCAATGAGCAGTTCTTC.

The gene calls are TRBV7-2 and TRBJ1-5, with a tentative D call TRBD1 (6 bases). From germline, CDR1 is SGHTA and CDR2 FQGNSA. V lost 0 bases to trimming and J lost 5 bases, with 11 bases between them. The CDR3 loop spans 15 amino acids. CDR3 DNA sequence: TGTGCCAGCAGCTTAGCTACAGGGAGGTATCAGCCCCAGCATTTT. This sequence encodes CASSLATGRYQPQHF. Supplemented by reference TRBV7-2 and TRBJ1-5, the full variable domain reads GAGVSQSPSNKVTEKGKDVELRCDPISGHTALYWYRQSLGQGLEFLIYFQGNSAPDKSGLPSDRFSAERTGGSVSTLTIQRTQQEDSAVYLCASSLATGRYQPQHFGDGTRLSIL.

A few counts support this clonotype. The rearrangement links TRBV5-6 to TRBJ1-1, with D possibly TRBD1 on 6 matching bases. From germline, CDR1 is SGHDT and CDR2 YYEEEE. There are 13 residues in the CDR3. V lost 4 bases and J lost 5, with 12 bases in between. Here the CDR3 DNA reads TGTGCCAGCAGCCTAACAGGGCTGACTGAAGCTTTCTTT. Translated: CASSLTGLTEAFF.

The sample holds a few counts of this clonotype. The CDR3 region is CASSPTPYEQYF. The CDR3 DNA reads TGTGCCAGCAGCCCGACTCCCTACGAGCAGTACTTC. The rearrangement joins TRBV7-9 to TRBJ2-7; D call uncertain. The V gene's germline CDR1 is SEHNR and CDR2 FQNEAQ (reference sequence). Trimming took off 5 bases at V and 2 bases at J, with 7 bases between the two ends. The CDR3 has 12 amino acids.

The chain combines TRBV3-1 with TRBJ1-2, with D tentatively TRBD1 (6 bases). The CDR3 length is 16 residues. Germline assignment: CDR1 LGHDT and CDR2 YNNKEL (reference sequence). V was pared by 0 bases and J by 0 bases, with 11 bases between. This CDR3 reads CASSQERDTANYGYTF. CDR3 in DNA: TGTGCCAGCAGCCAAGAAAGGGACACTGCTAACTATGGCTACACCTTC.

This clonotype was detected once. The rearrangement joins TRBV20-1 to TRBJ2-1, with D tentatively TRBD2 (5 bases). The CDR3 contains 16 residues. The germline CDR1 and CDR2 sequences are DFQATT and SNEGSKA (reference sequence). The V and J ends lost 7 bases and 2 bases respectively, with 21 bases between them. Here the CDR3 reads CSGSLFSASAYNEQFF. CDR3 nucleotide sequence: TGCAGTGGTAGTTTATTTAGCGCTTCAGCCTACAATGAGCAGTTCTTC.

The rearrangement uses TRBV20-1 and TRBJ2-7; the D gene is possibly TRBD2 (5 bases). V shed 8 bases and J shed 0 bases, with 20 bases lying between them. CDR3 length: 15 amino acids. The germline V gene has CDR1 DFQATT and CDR2 SNEGSKA (reference sequence). The DNA for the CDR3 is TGCAGTTCCCGACCGAGGGCTGGGGACTCCTACGAGCAGTACTTC. Translation: CSSRPRAGDSYEQYF.

This chain uses TRBV30 with TRBJ2-1; D is uncertain. CDR1 and CDR2 (germline): GTSNPN, SVGIG (reference sequence). The CDR3 loop spans 12 amino acids. V was shortened by 4 bases and J by 3 bases, with 7 bases between the two germline ends. CDR3 nucleotide sequence: TGTGCCTGGACAAGGGACTACAATGAGCAGTTCTTC. Protein sequence: CAWTRDYNEQFF.

With regard to this clonotype: This clone may be a read error of a much larger clone one base away. The chain employs TRBV27 and TRBJ1-1, with a possible D match to TRBD1 (5 bases). CDR1 and CDR2 (germline): MNHEY, SMNVEV (reference sequence). Deletions cut 3 bases from V and 1 base from J, with 6 bases between. The CDR3 runs 13 residues. CDR3 bases: TGTGCCAGCAGTTTTCAGGGGAACACTGAAGCTTTCTTT. Translated: CASSFQGNTEAFF.

The V gene is TRBV3-1, the J gene TRBJ1-1; D not resolved. This CDR3 comprises 13 residues. Per the germline V gene, CDR1 is LGHDT and CDR2 is YNNKEL (reference sequence). Trimming cost V 1 base and J 5 bases, with 8 bases left between them. CDR3 DNA sequence: TGTGCCAGCAGCCAAGTCCCACGGACTGAAGCTTTCTTT. Its protein is CASSQVPRTEAFF.

A few counts support this clonotype. The chain uses TRBV27 and TRBJ1-1; D is possibly TRBD1 (6 bases). Germline loops: CDR1 MNHEY, CDR2 SMNVEV (reference sequence). Deletions cut 2 bases from V and 6 bases from J, with 10 bases between. This CDR3 is 13 amino acids long. The CDR3 nucleotides are TGTGCCAGCAGTTTAGCACAGGGATCTGAAGCTTTCTTT. It encodes CASSLAQGSEAFF.

The chain combines TRBV29-1 with TRBJ2-7, with 10 bases that match TRBD2. The germline V gene has CDR1 SQVTM and CDR2 ANQGSEA. With V trimmed by 7 bases and J by 7 bases, 7 bases remained unmatched. There are 12 residues in the CDR3. CDR3 sequence: CSASGRAGEQYF. DNA of the CDR3: TGCAGCGCGAGCGGGAGGGCCGGGGAGCAGTACTTC.

The genes are TRBV5-1 and TRBJ1-4; D gene unclear. Trimming left V 5 bases short and J 0 bases short, with 23 bases between. This CDR3 spans 19 amino acids. CDR1 is SGHRS and CDR2 is YFSETQ in the germline V gene. The CDR3 here is CASRGWEVSEETTNEKLFF. CDR3 nucleotide sequence: TGCGCCAGCAGGGGTTGGGAGGTCTCCGAAGAAACAACTAATGAAAAACTGTTTTTT.

This clonotype came up a few times. The chain employs TRBV27 and TRBJ2-1, with D hard to call. V was trimmed by 2 bases and J by 9 bases, leaving 8 bases between them. The CDR3 has 12 amino acids. The germline V gene encodes CDR1 MNHEY and CDR2 SMNVEV (reference sequence). The CDR3 region has the DNA TGTGCCAGCAGTTTAATAGGCAGTGAGCAGTTCTTC. Its protein is CASSLIGSEQFF.

This clonotype has ten or more counts. The chain carries TRBV20-1 and TRBJ1-1, with unresolved D. From germline, CDR1 is DFQATT and CDR2 SNEGSKA (reference sequence). Trimming cost V 0 bases and J 5 bases, with 16 bases left between them. The CDR3 totals 15 residues. As DNA, the CDR3 is TGCAGTGCTAGAGATATCGGTAGGGAGGCTACTGAAGCTTTCTTT. It yields the protein CSARDIGREATEAFF.

This clonotype was detected ten times or more. V and J are TRBV7-2 and TRBJ1-2; maybe TRBD1 (6 bases). This CDR3 is 13 amino acids long. Germline-derived CDR1 and CDR2 are SGHTA and FQGNSA. Trimming took off 3 bases at V and 8 bases at J, with 13 bases between the two ends. The CDR3 coding sequence is TGTGCCAGCAGCTTGTTTCCAGGGGAAGGCTACACCTTC. This sequence encodes CASSLFPGEGYTF.

This clonotype was counted only a few times. This rearrangement joins TRBV14 to TRBJ2-2, with D maybe TRBD1 (5 bases). V was shortened by 3 bases and J by 7 bases, with 18 bases between the two germline ends. The CDR3 spans 16 residues. Per germline, CDR1 SGHDN and CDR2 FVKESK. The CDR3 DNA reads as TGTGCCAGCAGCCAGGCTCGGCCAGGGTACGACGGGGAGCTGTTTTTT. Translated, it gives CASSQARPGYDGELFF.

This clonotype has more than one count but fewer than ten. The V and J genes are TRBV7-9 and TRBJ2-3, with a weak D call TRBD2 (5 bases). The CDR3 extends over 16 amino acids. The germline CDR1 and CDR2 sequences are SEHNR and FQNEAQ (reference sequence). V was pared by 5 bases and J by 3 bases, with 18 bases between. CDR3 protein: CASSNSPPSGTDTQYF. The CDR3 DNA reads as TGTGCCAGCAGCAATTCCCCCCCCAGCGGAACAGATACGCAGTATTTT. Variable domain in full (rest from reference TRBV7-9 and TRBJ2-3): DTGVSQNPRHKITKRGQNVTFRCDPISEHNRLYWYRQTLGQGPEFLTYFQNEAQLEKSRLLSDRFSAERPKGSFSTLEIQRTEQGDSAMYLCASSNSPPSGTDTQYFGPGTRLTVL.

The V and J genes are TRBV2 and TRBJ2-6, with D possibly being TRBD1 or TRBD2 (5 bases each). The CDR3 extends over 14 amino acids. Germline V gene lookup returns CDR1 SNHLY and CDR2 FYNNEI. V was cut by 11 bases and J by 4 bases, with 15 bases left in between. As DNA, the CDR3 is TGTGCCGGGGAAAATCGGGACGGGGCCAACGTCCTGACTTTC. Translated: CAGENRDGANVLTF.

V is TRBV7-8 and J is TRBJ2-1, with no clear D. Germline assignment: CDR1 SGHVS and CDR2 FQNEAQ. Trimming left V 0 bases short and J 5 bases short, with 8 bases between. This CDR3 comprises 14 residues. The CDR3 here is CASSLAGWHNEQFF. The DNA of the CDR3 is TGTGCCAGCAGCTTAGCAGGGTGGCACAATGAGCAGTTCTTC.